The rows below give T cell receptor beta chains drawn from one sample of a study of blood T cell repertoires in COVID-19. Some clones are missing from TCRdb's copy, which holds only in-frame ones; the method was immunoSEQ multiplex PCR. The table includes some 300,000 clones, under 90% detected once. Sequencing was carried out using PBMCs or T cells enriched from blood (not recorded which). The receptors were gathered from a woman in her forties or fifties who had been exposed to COVID-19. CDR3s include the opening cysteine and the closing phenylalanine or tryptophan. A D gene is named only where the DNA matches it firmly. The size of a clone is reported for some rows only, either as once, few or many, or as a class for expanded clones.

v_gene	d_gene	j_gene	abundance	CDR3aa	CDR3nt
TRBV7-2	TRBD1	TRBJ1-2	-	CASSFGTDYGYTF	TGTGCCAGCAGCTTCGGGACAGACTATGGCTACACCTTC
TRBV4-1	-	TRBJ2-5	-	CASSQGQKETQYF	TGCGCCAGCAGCCAAGGACAGAAAGAGACCCAGTACTTC
TRBV5-4	-	TRBJ2-5	-	CASSGGPAGQAYQETQYF	TGTGCCAGCAGTGGGGGGCCCGCAGGACAGGCTTACCAAGAGACCCAGTACTTC
TRBV4-1	-	TRBJ2-7	-	CASSQTTPPHEQYF	TGCGCCAGCAGCCAAACAACCCCCCCCCACGAGCAGTACTTC
TRBV9	TRBD1	TRBJ1-2	-	CASSVDVGTGGGYTF	TGTGCCAGCAGCGTAGATGTGGGGACAGGGGGTGGCTACACCTTC
TRBV5-1	-	TRBJ2-3	-	CASSLAPGRGGADTQYF	TGCGCCAGCAGCTTGGCCCCGGGCAGGGGTGGCGCAGATACGCAGTATTTT
TRBV4-1	TRBD2	TRBJ2-3	once	CASSTRGGRADTQYF	TGCGCCAGCAGCACTCGGGGGGGCAGGGCAGATACGCAGTATTTT
TRBV3-1/TRBV3-2	TRBD1	TRBJ2-1	once	CASSHTGGPDEQFF	TGTGCCAGCAGCCACACAGGGGGCCCGGATGAGCAGTTCTTC
TRBV5-1	-	TRBJ1-3	-	CASSLVSGTGNTIYF	TGCGCCAGCAGCTTGGTCTCAGGGACTGGAAACACCATATATTTT
TRBV2	-	TRBJ2-7	-	CASSDPRDTSYEQYF	TGTGCCAGCAGTGACCCCCGGGACACCTCCTACGAGCAGTACTTC
TRBV5-1	TRBD1	TRBJ2-1	-	CASIGGGEQFF	TGCGCCAGCATAGGGGGCGGTGAGCAGTTCTTC
TRBV15	TRBD1	TRBJ1-6	-	CATSTDRAPSPLHF	TGTGCCACCAGCACCGACAGGGCCCCTTCACCCCTCCACTTT
TRBV7-9	-	TRBJ2-5	-	CASSFFEQTQYF	TGTGCCAGCAGCTTCTTCGAGCAGACCCAGTACTTC